This T cell receptor beta chain was profiled in a study of cytomegalovirus exposure and HLA in healthy donors (dated 2017 in TCRdb). Regarding the research as a whole: In an earlier analysis of fewer than 750 of the donors, under 300 Gb of sequence data and 90 million to 130 million unique TCR beta sequences from about 180 million T cells were reported. An earlier analysis of nearly 600 of the donors applied high-throughput TCR beta sequencing to assess whether each TCR beta V gene segment acted as functional or pseudogenic. The study profiled the T cell repertoires of about 640 subjects by immunosequencing and related them to cytomegalovirus serostatus. A later analysis re-examined previously published TCR beta repertoires from more than 550 donors and added high-resolution HLA genotyping to investigate patterns of TCR occurrence. Donor age, sex, ethnicity and CMV serostatus were compiled alongside the repertoire data. A later genetic analysis took genome-wide SNP genotypes for 398 of the 666 donors and used that subset as a discovery cohort. Rather than drawing on any new phenotypic data, the later analysis identified candidate immune exposures from TCR beta sequences and the way those sequences occurred across donors. Every repertoire in the discovery cohort had been generated on one and the same sequencing platform. On average, around 240,000 unique TCR beta nucleotide sequences were sequenced per donor among a few hundred genotyped donors of the cohort, with around 19% of those sequences being non-productive. Typing coverage differed by locus: A, B, C, DRB1 and DQB1 were typed in roughly 620-630 donors, DQA1 in about 550, DPA1 in nearly 610, and DPB1 in just under 480. Roughly five DR-DQ haplotypes were handled as single units for association and clustering, since linkage in the cohort was strong. Roughly 300 gigabases of sequencing data and around 80 million unique TCR sequences made up an early release that covered nearly 650 HLA-typed donors. The study aimed to test whether signatures of past pathogen exposure could be identified by cataloging public T cell receptors. Along with the roughly 710-subject first cohort, a separate validation cohort of roughly 110 different subjects was used. High-throughput TCR immunosequencing, statistical association of individual TCRs with disease status, and machine learning were combined to predict cytomegalovirus infection status. HLA typing included class I and class II loci at four-digit resolution. Of the roughly 400 genotyped donors, approximately 81% were placed in the genetic ancestry cluster associated with self-reported Caucasian donors.

Results the study describes overall, beyond this receptor: In a later genetic analysis, fewer N-insertions in productive TCRs were reported among donors in an Asian-associated ancestry cluster than the roughly 700-donor mean. In a later analysis, the rate of TCR association differed among HLA loci, with DRB1 alleles having the most associated TCRs and HLA-C alleles having the fewest. A further reported finding was that TCR beta sequences accurately predicted the HLA-A and HLA-B alleles for most subjects in the first cohort. Most TCR sequences were seen in very few donors, while some public TCRs were found in many individuals. Three of the identified cytomegalovirus-associated TCR beta chains were confirmed in vitro to be specific for cytomegalovirus antigens. The earlier analysis of 587 of the donors excluded 15 to 20 rarely observed V segments, including chromosome 9 orphons, because counts were too low. HLA typing was unavailable for some donors at each locus, so association tests used only the typed subset. A group of highly shared sequence variants was considered likely to be a technical artifact of the sequencing pipeline. The only immune exposure information available for the cohort was CMV serostatus. Most CMV-associated TCR beta chains appeared to be HLA-restricted in a later analysis, and the HLA associations seemed to be driven largely by CMV exposure. In a later analysis, HLA-associated TCR beta chains showed more clonal expansion and lower generation probabilities than non-associated chains that were equally common. In the study, approximately 160 TCR beta chains were listed as associated with cytomegalovirus. Linkage disequilibrium might explain the correlated functional status among segregating V segments, but an unknown experimental factor could not be excluded. Specific HLA alleles were associated with around 18,000 TCR beta sequences at a false discovery rate of 0.05 in a later analysis. When HLA alleles, especially DR and DQ, strongly co-occurred, attributing TCR associations to individual alleles was difficult. Broadly in line with IMGT annotations, most TCR beta V segments showed up in productive rearrangements about 87% or about 30% of the time in an earlier analysis of 450 to 600 of the donors. Because the 87-base-pair reads could not distinguish some IMGT-functional V segments, including TRBV6-2 and TRBV6-3, those segments were excluded. In both the original and validation cohorts, the classifier was reported to diagnose cytomegalovirus status with high specificity and sensitivity. In a later analysis, several top co-occurrence clusters were reported to appear linked to parvovirus B19, influenza, CMV and Epstein-Barr virus. An association between a missense DCLRE1C variant and V-gene and J-gene trimming of TCR beta chains was found in a later genetic analysis and replicated in an independent cohort. According to the authors, the approach could potentially be generalized to other disease states and immunological phenotypes. Sequencing depth was assumed to be roughly uniform across donors in the presence/absence analyses, though that assumption may not hold. The cohort was sequenced for TCR beta chains only, and without alpha or paired-chain data the features that could be detected were limited.

The cohort comprised fewer than 700 healthy bone marrow donors. Cohort members were all nominally healthy when sampled, although unrecorded immune exposures were likely present. The donor was CMV seronegative and belonged to the group of around 350 seronegative cohort members. A peripheral blood sample was provided by each donor, and peripheral blood mononuclear cells were used for TCR beta sequencing. Genomic DNA extraction from the blood cell samples was performed with the Qiagen DNeasy Blood Extraction Kit. A word on this clone: Its antigen is currently not known. Base qualities are not at hand, and no much larger clone is one base apart.

The method was the immunoSEQ multiplex PCR assay. A mixture of 60 forward primers for TCR Vbeta segments and 13 reverse primers for TCR Jbeta segments was used in the multiplex PCR. The CDR3 region of rearranged TCR beta genes was amplified from genomic DNA by a multiplex PCR assay. On the Illumina HiSeq System, the amplified TCR beta libraries were sequenced as 87-base-pair reads. Turning to the authors' computational methods: A later analysis tallied around 82 million unique TCR beta chains across the 666 repertoires, and some 10 million of those chains were shared by two or more donors. Raw reads were error-corrected and collapsed into unique sequences with a nearest-neighbor algorithm that merged closely related sequences to remove PCR and sequencing errors. V, D and J gene segments were assigned by aligning CDR3 sequences to IMGT reference sequences. For a sequence to be retained, at least a six-nucleotide match to both a V gene segment and a J gene segment was required. A rearrangement was called productive if the CDR3 had no stop codons and remained in frame with V and J, and every other rearrangement was called non-productive. Following IMGT convention, CDR3 was defined as the stretch from the second conserved V-encoded cysteine to the conserved J-encoded phenylalanine. The earlier analysis of 500 to 750 of the donors excluded any sequence lacking an unambiguous match to a single V gene segment. An earlier analysis of 450 to 650 of the donors called V segments functional above 56.7% productive rearrangements and segregating when the between-donor standard deviation exceeded 5%. A statistical classification framework was built for diagnosing cytomegalovirus status from the catalog of TCR beta chain sequences. In a later analysis, TCR nucleotide sequences were compared against IMGT/GENE-DB human TR gene sequences so that V and J genes could be assigned. The TCRdist pipeline was used in a later analysis to assign CDR3 sequences and most-parsimonious VDJ recombination scenarios. A later analysis defined each TCR beta chain by its CDR3 amino acid sequence plus V-gene family, and excluded reads lacking a unique V-gene family. A later analysis removed roughly 590 highly shared, low-generation-probability nucleotide sequences to deal with suspected cross-contamination and a sequencing artifact. A later analysis calculated a clonal expansion index for each public chain from normalized within-repertoire ranks of inferred template counts. Generation probabilities in a later analysis came from a VDJ recombination model fitted to out-of-frame rearrangements, and those results were checked against IGoR. A later analysis scored TCR-TCR, TCR-HLA and TCR-CMV co-occurrence with hypergeometric tests, applying a repertoire-size bias correction to TCR pairs. In a later analysis, false discovery rates were estimated by permuting HLA or CMV assignments 20 times. A later analysis grouped co-occurring TCRs with DBSCAN, adding TCRdist sequence similarity when clustering within HLA-allele-positive subsets. Repertoires with fewer than 30,000 or more than 120,000 public chains were left out of co-occurrence clustering, as were five repertoires with anomalous nucleotide sharing. As stored in TCRdb, this immuneACCESS dataset retains in-frame rearrangements with V and J assigned. A fraction of the clones does not appear; measured against another copy, unresolved V genes explain less than half of the discrepancy, and the remainder lacks a known reason. V, J and clone size were drawn from that table, and D and trimming were deduced from the DNA. Recorded for this sample are approximately 200,000 clones; 70% to 85% of them occurred a single time. The ten most abundant clones make up about 0.2% of the sample.

The CDR3 measures 16 amino acids from cysteine to phenylalanine. Only the CDR3 DNA is retained, 48 bases long and in frame from the first base. The germline V end is reduced by 3 bases and the J end by 3 bases; junction bases left unmatched: 8. Reading the germline V gene (reference sequence) gives CDR1 LNHNV and CDR2 YYDKDF. Sequencing was done on a sample of PBMCs. The sequence joins TRBV15 to TRBJ2-1; TRBD2 lines up with 7 middle nucleotides. The receptor was isolated from a girl under 10 years old in good health and CMV-seronegative. The sequenced DNA is TGTGCCACCAGCAGGGGGCTAGCGGATATCTACAATGAGCAGTTCTTC. Its translation reads: CATSRGLADIYNEQFF.